The entry below describes one TCR beta chain. Antigen unknown. TCRdb recomputed calls from the reads with MiXCR, one row per CDR3 protein. The sample carries about half a million distinct CDR3 sequences, around a third recorded once. The germline V gene has CDR1 LNHDA and CDR2 SQIVND (reference sequence). CDR3 size: 11 residues. V shed 10 bases and J shed 4 bases, with 9 bases lying between them. These data are taken from a study of T cell repertoires in cytomegalovirus infection. The sequence came from a human donor in good health (CMV status not recorded). Some clones in this sample may be carry-over from other donors' samples. The sample here was cultured PBMCs, taken from culture after CMV antigen stimulation. The genes are TRBV19 and TRBJ2-3; D remains ambiguous. CDR3 in amino acids: CATTVADTQYF. DNA of the CDR3: TGTGCCACCACCGTAGCAGATACGCAGTATTTT.